This T cell receptor (beta chain) was captured by sequencing in a study of shared T cell receptors in the human thymus. CDR1 is LNHNV and CDR2 is YYDKDF in the germline V gene (reference sequence). The CDR3 runs to 16 residues. Deletions cut 3 bases from V and 7 bases from J, with 19 bases between. Sequenced by immunoSEQ multiplex PCR; TCRdb stores in-frame clones only, minus some. The table has 450,000 to 650,000 clones, around 78% seen once. A further study also used this sample, focusing on human thymus T cells.

The TCR originated in a boy younger than two with a congenital heart defect. The chain carries TRBV15 and TRBJ2-1, with a possible D match to TRBD1 (6 bases). Sample: thymocytes. The CDR3 DNA reads as TGTGCCACCAGCAGGGCACCCTCCAGGGGAGTAAATGAGCAGTTCTTC. Its protein product is CATSRAPSRGVNEQFF.